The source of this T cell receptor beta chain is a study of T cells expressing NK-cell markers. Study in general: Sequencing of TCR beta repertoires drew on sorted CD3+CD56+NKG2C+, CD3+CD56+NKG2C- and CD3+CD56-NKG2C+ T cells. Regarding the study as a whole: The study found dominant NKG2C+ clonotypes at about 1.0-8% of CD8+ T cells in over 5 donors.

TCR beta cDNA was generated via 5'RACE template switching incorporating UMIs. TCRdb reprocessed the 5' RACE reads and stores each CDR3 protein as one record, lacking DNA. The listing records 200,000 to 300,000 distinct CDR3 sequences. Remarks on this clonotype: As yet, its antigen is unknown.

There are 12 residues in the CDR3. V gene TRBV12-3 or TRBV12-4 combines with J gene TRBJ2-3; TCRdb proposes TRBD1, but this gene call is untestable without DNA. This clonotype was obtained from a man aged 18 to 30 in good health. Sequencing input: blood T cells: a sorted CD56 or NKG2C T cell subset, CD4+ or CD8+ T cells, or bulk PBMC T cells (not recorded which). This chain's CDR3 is CASSPSGDTQYF.